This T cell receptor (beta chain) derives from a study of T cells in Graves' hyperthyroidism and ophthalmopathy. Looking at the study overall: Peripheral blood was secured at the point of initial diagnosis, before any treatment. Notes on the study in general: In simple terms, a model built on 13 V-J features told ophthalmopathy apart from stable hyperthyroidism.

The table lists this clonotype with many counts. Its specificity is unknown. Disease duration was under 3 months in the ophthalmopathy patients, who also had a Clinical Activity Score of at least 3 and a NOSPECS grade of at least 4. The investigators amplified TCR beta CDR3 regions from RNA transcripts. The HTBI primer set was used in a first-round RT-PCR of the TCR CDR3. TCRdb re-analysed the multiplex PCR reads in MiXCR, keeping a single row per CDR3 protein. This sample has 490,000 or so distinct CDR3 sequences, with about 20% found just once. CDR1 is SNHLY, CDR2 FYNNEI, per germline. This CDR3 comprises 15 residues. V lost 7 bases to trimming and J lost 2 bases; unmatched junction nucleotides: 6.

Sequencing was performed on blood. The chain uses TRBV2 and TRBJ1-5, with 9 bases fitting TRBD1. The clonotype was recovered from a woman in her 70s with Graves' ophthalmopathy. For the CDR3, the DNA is TGTGCCAGCAACCCAGGACAGGGGCGCAATCAGCCCCAGCATTTT. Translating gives CASNPGQGRNQPQHF.